Below are 4 T cell receptor beta chains sequenced from a single sample in a study of cytomegalovirus exposure and HLA in healthy donors. PCR used 60 Vbeta primers and 13 Jbeta primers. The protocol was immunoSEQ multiplex PCR, while the TCRdb copy is restricted to in-frame clones and leaves out a portion. Among approximately 77,000 clones listed, over 65% were seen once. The sample consisted of PBMCs. The receptor set was obtained from a middle-aged man in good health and CMV-seronegative.

This clone was detected a few times. The chain combines TRBV5-1 with TRBJ2-7; tentatively, D is TRBD2 (6 bases). In germline, CDR1 is SGHRS, CDR2 YFSETQ. Trimming pared 0 bases from V and 6 bases from J, leaving 13 bases between. This CDR3 is 14 amino acids long. The CDR3 sequence is CASSLAGGAREQYF. The CDR3 nucleotides read TGCGCCAGCAGCTTGGCCGGAGGGGCCCGCGAGCAGTACTTC.

This clone has only a few counts. In DNA form, the CDR3 reads TGTGCCTGGAGCCCTGTGACAGCTAACTATGGCTACACCTTC. Protein: CAWSPVTANYGYTF. The V and J genes are TRBV30 and TRBJ1-2; D might be TRBD1 (5 bases). The germline CDR1 and CDR2 sequences are GTSNPN and SVGIG (reference sequence). The CDR3 sequence is 14 residues long. V shed 3 bases and J shed 0 bases, with 11 bases lying between them.

The chain combines TRBV10-3 with TRBJ1-1; 8 bases match TRBD1. Losses at the gene ends were 5 bases for V and 0 bases for J; bases not matched to a gene: 2. Germline CDR1 and CDR2: ENHRY and SYGVKD. The CDR3 sequence is 14 residues long. The CDR3 is CAISYRGMNTEAFF. The CDR3 DNA reads as TGTGCCATCAGTTACAGGGGGATGAACACTGAAGCTTTCTTT.

V usage is TRBV7-9 and J usage is TRBJ1-1, with TRBD1 matching 10 bases. Germline-derived CDR1 and CDR2 are SEHNR and FQNEAQ (reference sequence). The V and J ends lost 5 bases and 1 base, in that order; junction bases with no gene match: 4. The CDR3 extends over 15 amino acids. CDR3 in amino acids: CASSIGQGENTEAFF. The CDR3 region has the DNA TGTGCCAGCAGCATCGGACAGGGGGAGAACACTGAAGCTTTCTTT.